Listed here are 31 T cell receptor beta chains from one sample, sequenced in a study of T-cell reconstitution after alpha-beta-depleted transplantation in children. Preparation of the TCRbeta library involved a method that used unique molecular identifiers. TCRdb re-called the PCR reads through MiXCR, storing one row per CDR3 protein. This sample yields about half a million distinct CDR3 sequences, of which roughly an eighth are seen a single time; around 5.8% belongs to the top ten. This specimen consisted of PBMCs from the stem cell graft donor, obtained from the stem cell graft. The receptors were sampled from a human donor who donated a stem cell graft to a child with combined immunodeficiency.

V usage is TRBV7-2 and J usage is TRBJ2-1; D is perhaps TRBD1 or TRBD2 (5 bases each). V shed 0 bases and J shed 0 bases, with 9 bases lying between them. The CDR3 covers 16 residues. Germline V gene sequence: CDR1 SGHTA, CDR2 FQGNSA. The CDR3 DNA reads TGTGCCAGCAGCTTAGCAATTGGGACCTCCTACAATGAGCAGTTCTTC. This translates into CASSLAIGTSYNEQFF.

This clonotype was detected many times. The chain has TRBV12-3 or TRBV12-4 and TRBJ1-2, with TRBD1 matching 8 bases. The CDR3 consists of 14 residues. J gave up 8 bases and V 4 bases, and 9 bases lay outside the gene matches. CDR3 DNA sequence: TGTGCCAGCAGTTCCGGCAGGGGGCTTCGGGGCTACACCTTC. Its protein product is CASSSGRGLRGYTF.

The chain joins TRBV12-3 or TRBV12-4 to TRBJ1-5; D unresolved. The CDR3 loop spans 15 amino acids. Trimming took off 7 bases at V and 6 bases at J, with 19 bases between the two ends. The CDR3 is CASIASADRVQPQHF. The CDR3 DNA sequence: TGTGCCAGCATTGCGAGCGCAGATAGGGTTCAGCCCCAGCATTTT.

This clonotype was picked up many times. The V call is TRBV6-4, the J call TRBJ1-2; D remains unclear. This CDR3 region has 13 residues. Deletions cut 3 bases from V and 2 bases from J, with 7 bases between. CDR1 and CDR2 (germline): MRHNA, SNTAGT. The CDR3 reads CASSEVWNYGYTF. The CDR3 region has the DNA TGTGCCAGCAGTGAAGTGTGGAACTATGGCTACACCTTC.

This clonotype was picked up many times. V is TRBV20-1 and J is TRBJ2-5, with D possibly being TRBD1 (7 bases). Deletions cut 3 bases from V and 5 bases from J, with 13 bases between. Germline V gives CDR1 DFQATT, CDR2 SNEGSKA (reference sequence). The CDR3 runs to 13 residues. The CDR3 here is CSASLTGRETQYF. The CDR3 nucleotides read TGCAGTGCTAGCCTGACAGGGAGGGAGACCCAGTACTTC.

The chain has TRBV18 and TRBJ2-2; TRBD2 matches at 7 bases. CDR1 is KGHSH and CDR2 is LQKENI in the germline V gene. The CDR3 extends over 16 amino acids. The J segment lost 1 base and the V segment lost 2 bases, leaving 4 bases of the junction unmatched. CDR3 residues: CASSPFAGENTGELFF. CDR3 sequence (DNA): TGTGCCAGCTCACCATTCGCGGGGGAGAACACCGGGGAGCTGTTTTTT.

The gene calls are TRBV4-1 and TRBJ1-6, with D possibly TRBD1 on 5 matching bases. CDR3 length equals 16 residues. Trimming stripped 0 bases from V and 6 bases from J, with 12 bases between. The germline V gene has CDR1 MGHRA and CDR2 YSYEKL. The DNA of the CDR3 is TGCGCCAGCAGCCAAGACAGGGTGGGTTTTAATTCACCCCTCCACTTT. It translates to CASSQDRVGFNSPLHF.

This clonotype appeared a few times. The chain carries TRBV5-5 and TRBJ2-2; tentatively, D is TRBD1 (5 bases). V was clipped by 10 bases and J by 2 bases, with 12 bases between them. The CDR3 contains 13 residues. Germline V gives CDR1 SGHKS, CDR2 YYEKEE (reference sequence). The CDR3 spells CAASDRNTGELFF. The CDR3 bases are TGTGCCGCCAGTGACAGAAACACCGGGGAGCTGTTTTTT.

This clonotype has more than one count but fewer than ten. The chain employs TRBV20-1 and TRBJ2-7; 10 bases are a match to TRBD1. CDR1 and CDR2 (germline): DFQATT, SNEGSKA (reference sequence). The CDR3 is made up of 15 amino acids. The V segment lost 1 base and the J segment 4 bases; nucleotides outside the gene matches: 7. CDR3 sequence (DNA): TGCAGTGCTAGAGTTCGGGACAGGGGAACTTACGAGCAGTACTTC. Its protein product is CSARVRDRGTYEQYF.

This clonotype was counted at least ten times. The CDR3 loop is CSALLRDVLQETQYF. Written as DNA, the CDR3 is TGCAGTGCTCTTCTCCGGGACGTCCTACAAGAGACCCAGTACTTC. This chain connects TRBV20-1 to TRBJ2-5; either TRBD1 or TRBD2 may supply D (5 bases each). The CDR3 is 15 residues long. Germline V CDR1 and CDR2: DFQATT, SNEGSKA (reference sequence). V lost 5 bases to trimming and J lost 2 bases, with 18 bases between them.

This clonotype was seen a handful of times. This sequence joins TRBV20-1 and TRBJ2-1; the D gene could be TRBD1 or TRBD2 (6 bases each). Trimming pared 6 bases from V and 3 bases from J, leaving 12 bases between. Germline CDR1 and CDR2: DFQATT and SNEGSKA (reference sequence). This CDR3 spans 13 amino acids. This chain's CDR3 is CSAGGWRYNEQFF. The CDR3 nucleotides are TGCAGTGCAGGGGGGTGGCGCTACAATGAGCAGTTCTTC.

This clonotype appeared many times. The gene calls are TRBV9 and TRBJ1-4; 9 bases match TRBD1. The CDR3 contains 16 residues. The germline gives CDR1 SGDLS, CDR2 YYNGEE. The junction had 6 bases not matched to a gene; V was cut back by 2 bases and J by 4 bases. The CDR3 DNA is TGTGCCAGCAGCGTGAGGGGACAGGGCGATAATGAAAAACTGTTTTTT. It specifies CASSVRGQGDNEKLFF.

The gene calls are TRBV12-3 or TRBV12-4 and TRBJ2-5, with D perhaps TRBD2 (5 bases). This CDR3 contains 14 residues. Deletions cut 7 bases from V and 0 bases from J, with 12 bases between. The CDR3 sequence is CASTYTRNQETQYF. DNA of the CDR3: TGTGCCAGCACCTACACTAGAAACCAAGAGACCCAGTACTTC.

This clonotype was seen a handful of times. The V gene is TRBV4-2, the J gene TRBJ2-1; 8 bases fit TRBD2. Per the germline V gene, CDR1 is LGHNA and CDR2 is YNFKEQ. V lost 5 bases to trimming and J lost 4 bases; unmatched junction nucleotides: 22. There are 20 residues in the CDR3. The CDR3 nucleotides read TGTGCCAGCAGCGGCGTGGGAGGGGGAAGGAGCGGGAGAGCATACAATGAGCAGTTCTTC. Its protein is CASSGVGGGRSGRAYNEQFF.

The table lists this clonotype with a few counts. The chain employs TRBV18 and TRBJ2-1; D perhaps matches TRBD1 (6 bases). Germline-derived CDR1 and CDR2 are KGHSH and LQKENI. The CDR3 has 16 residues. The ends were cut back, 4 bases at V and 8 bases at J, with 21 bases in the middle. CDR3 in amino acids: CASSLLRGRIDDEQFF. The CDR3, as DNA: TGTGCCAGCTCACTCCTCAGGGGCCGAATTGACGATGAGCAGTTCTTC. The complete variable domain, with remaining parts taken from reference TRBV18 and TRBJ2-1, reads NAGVMQNPRHLVRRRGQEARLRCSPMKGHSHVYWYRQLPEEGLKFMVYLQKENIIDESGMPKERFSAEFPKEGPSILRIQQVVRGDSAAYFCASSLLRGRIDDEQFFGPGTRLTVL.

V usage is TRBV11-2 and J usage is TRBJ1-3; 7 bases align to TRBD1. V dropped 5 bases and J dropped 0; count of bases not matched to a gene: 4. CDR3 length: 15 amino acids. Per the germline V gene, CDR1 is SGHAT and CDR2 is FQNNGV. CDR3 region: CASSHRGLSGNTIYF. DNA for the CDR3: TGTGCCAGCAGCCACAGGGGTCTCTCTGGAAACACCATATATTTT.

The chain carries TRBV5-6 and TRBJ1-2, with a weak D call TRBD1 (5 bases). This CDR3 has 14 amino acids. V was pared by 7 bases and J by 1 base, with 14 bases between. Germline V gives CDR1 SGHDT, CDR2 YYEEEE. As DNA, the CDR3 is TGTGCCAGCTGGAGGGGCGGAAATAACTATGGCTACACCTTC. Protein: CASWRGGNNYGYTF.

This clonotype was picked up a small number of times. This sequence joins TRBV6-1 and TRBJ2-2; the D gene is possibly TRBD2 (5 bases). The CDR3 runs to 15 residues. CDR1 and CDR2 from the germline V gene are MNHNS and SASEGT. V lost 10 bases and J lost 7, with 22 bases in between. This CDR3 reads CATKWELEIGGELFF. CDR3 DNA: TGTGCCACCAAGTGGGAGTTGGAAATCGGCGGGGAGCTGTTTTTT.

V gene TRBV6-1 combines with J gene TRBJ2-1; 12 bases agree with TRBD2. CDR3 size: 15 residues. The V gene end was trimmed by 6 bases and the J gene end by 6 bases; junction bases not matched to a gene: 6. From germline, CDR1 is MNHNS and CDR2 SASEGT. CDR3 DNA: TGTGCCAGCAGCCTGACTAGCGGGAGTCCCAATGAGCAGTTCTTC. It encodes CASSLTSGSPNEQFF.

There are a few counts of this clonotype. Here the CDR3 reads CASSAGTRSYEQYF. The CDR3 nucleotides are TGTGCCAGCAGTGCCGGGACGCGGTCCTACGAGCAGTACTTC. V usage is TRBV27 and J usage is TRBJ2-7; D is possibly TRBD1 or TRBD2 (5 bases each). Germline V gives CDR1 MNHEY, CDR2 SMNVEV (reference sequence). The V end was cut by 5 bases, the J end by 1 base, with 12 bases between. CDR3 length: 14 residues.

In its sample, this clonotype was seen many times. V is TRBV20-1 and J is TRBJ2-1; the match to TRBD2 covers 9 bases. Germline assignment: CDR1 DFQATT and CDR2 SNEGSKA (reference sequence). The CDR3 loop spans 14 amino acids. The ends lost 3 bases at V and 9 bases at J; junction bases unmatched: 9. This chain's CDR3 is CSARREGTGGEQFF. The CDR3 nucleotides read TGCAGTGCTAGGCGGGAGGGAACAGGTGGTGAGCAGTTCTTC.

A few counts support this clonotype. The chain combines TRBV7-9 with TRBJ2-3; 10 nucleotides align to TRBD2. The CDR3 is 16 residues long. Germline CDR1 is SEHNR and CDR2 is FQNEAQ (reference sequence). V lost 5 bases to trimming and J lost 6 bases; unmatched junction nucleotides: 11. The CDR3 bases are TGTGCCAGCAGCGCAAGGAGCGGGGGGGCCGGGGATACGCAGTATTTT. Amino acids: CASSARSGGAGDTQYF.

This rearrangement joins TRBV7-3 to TRBJ2-3; D gene uncertain. This CDR3 is 17 amino acids long. The germline V gene encodes CDR1 SGHTA and CDR2 FQGTGA. Trimming took 5 bases from V and 2 from J, leaving 20 bases between them. Here the CDR3 DNA reads TGTGCCAGCAGCGCCCTTTCCGCACCGAGAACCACAGATACGCAGTATTTT. Its protein is CASSALSAPRTTDTQYF. Using reference TRBV7-3 and TRBJ2-3 for the parts outside the CDR3, the full variable domain is GAGVSQTPSNKVTEKGKYVELRCDPISGHTALYWYRQSLGQGPEFLIYFQGTGAADDSGLPNDRFFAVRPEGSVSTLKIQRTERGDSAVYLCASSALSAPRTTDTQYFGPGTRLTVL.

This clonotype showed up just a few times. The chain employs TRBV6-1 and TRBJ2-7; 9 positions match TRBD1. The J segment lost 3 bases and the V segment lost 2 bases, leaving 5 bases of the junction unmatched. Germline V lookup: CDR1 MNHNS, CDR2 SASEGT. The CDR3 runs to 15 residues. CDR3 DNA: TGTGCCAGCAGTGAAAGAGAGACAGGGGGCTACGAGCAGTACTTC. Its protein is CASSERETGGYEQYF.

Only a few counts were recorded for this clonotype. V usage is TRBV27 and J usage is TRBJ2-1; weak D call: TRBD1 (5 bases). The germline V and J ends were trimmed by 6 bases and 8 bases, with 23 bases remaining between them. Germline V lookup: CDR1 MNHEY, CDR2 SMNVEV (reference sequence). The CDR3 is 16 residues long. In nucleotides, the CDR3 is TGTGCCAGCAGCCCATTGGGGCTAGGGGCGGTCGATGAGCAGTTCTTC. Protein sequence: CASSPLGLGAVDEQFF.

Only a few counts were recorded for this clonotype. This sequence joins TRBV11-1 and TRBJ2-7, with 8 positions matching TRBD1. Germline CDR1 reads SGHAT; CDR2 reads FQDESV (reference sequence). Trimming removed 4 bases from V and 3 bases from J; junction bases left unmatched: 5. The CDR3 totals 14 residues. The CDR3 nucleotides read TGTGCCAGCAGCTACGCGACAGGGGTCTACGAGCAGTACTTC. Encoded protein: CASSYATGVYEQYF.

This clonotype has at least ten counts. CDR3 sequence reads: CASSLGVQADTQYF. The CDR3 nucleotides read TGTGCCAGCAGCTTAGGAGTCCAGGCAGATACGCAGTATTTT. The chain is built from TRBV7-9 and TRBJ2-3; D remains ambiguous. Trimming pared 1 base from V and 4 bases from J, leaving 9 bases between. Germline values: CDR1 SEHNR, CDR2 FQNEAQ (reference sequence). The CDR3 runs 14 residues. The full variable domain, with the rest looked up from reference TRBV7-9 and TRBJ2-3, is DTGVSQNPRHKITKRGQNVTFRCDPISEHNRLYWYRQTLGQGPEFLTYFQNEAQLEKSRLLSDRFSAERPKGSFSTLEIQRTEQGDSAMYLCASSLGVQADTQYFGPGTRLTVL.

In its sample, this clonotype was seen many times. The V call is TRBV27, the J call TRBJ2-7, with 7 bases matching TRBD1. CDR3 size: 14 residues. The germline V gene encodes CDR1 MNHEY and CDR2 SMNVEV (reference sequence). V was pared by 6 bases and J by 3 bases, with 8 bases of the junction left unmatched. The CDR3 reads CASSPGQTLYEQYF. The CDR3 DNA reads TGTGCCAGCAGCCCGGGACAGACCCTCTACGAGCAGTACTTC.

This clonotype appeared a few times. The chain couples TRBV7-2 to TRBJ2-2; D possibly corresponds to TRBD2 (5 bases). The germline V gene has CDR1 SGHTA and CDR2 FQGNSA. With 5 bases removed from V and 6 bases from J, the gap between germline ends came to 19 bases. The CDR3 is 16 residues long. This chain's CDR3 is CASSHPDLTRAGELFF. Written as DNA, the CDR3 is TGTGCCAGCAGCCACCCCGACCTCACTAGGGCCGGGGAGCTGTTTTTT.

This clonotype turned up a few times. V and J are TRBV20-1 and TRBJ1-2; 7 nucleotides line up with TRBD1. V lost 6 bases, J lost 4 bases, and 2 bases stayed unmatched. Germline V gene sequence: CDR1 DFQATT, CDR2 SNEGSKA (reference sequence). CDR3 length: 11 residues. The CDR3 DNA sequence: TGCAGTGCCCAGGGGGTCTATGGCTACACCTTC. This translates into CSAQGVYGYTF.

The chain couples TRBV25-1 to TRBJ2-3, with D tentatively TRBD2 (5 bases). The ends were cut back, 3 bases at V and 0 bases at J, with 13 bases in the middle. Germline CDR1 MGHDK, CDR2 SYGVNS. The CDR3 runs to 16 residues. This chain's CDR3 is CASSETRAASTDTQYF. In DNA, the CDR3 is TGTGCCAGCAGTGAGACGCGAGCGGCTAGCACAGATACGCAGTATTTT. Drawing the rest from reference TRBV25-1 and TRBJ2-3, the complete variable domain is EADIYQTPRYLVIGTGKKITLECSQTMGHDKMYWYQQDPGMELHLIHYSYGVNSTEKGDLSSESTVSRIRTEHFPLTLESARPSHTSQYLCASSETRAASTDTQYFGPGTRLTVL.